Presented here are 23 T cell receptor beta chains from one specimen sequenced in a study of PD-1 blockade in classical Hodgkin lymphoma. TCRdb keeps only in-frame clones here, not all; method: immunoSEQ multiplex PCR. The table shows about 14,000 clones, with over 70% occurring only once. Every one of the patients relapsed after autologous stem cell transplantation (brentuximab vedotin exposure was variable). The source was peripheral blood mononuclear cells (PBMCs), collected before the second cycle of nivolumab. The receptors shown here come from a human donor with classical Hodgkin lymphoma.

This clone has only one observation. This chain uses TRBV5-1 with TRBJ1-1, with D uncertain. The CDR3 has 12 amino acids. Trimming cost V 3 bases and J 7 bases, with 10 bases left between them. Germline CDR1 and CDR2: SGHRS and YFSETQ. The CDR3 sequence is CASSSRQSEAFF. For the CDR3, the DNA is TGCGCCAGCAGCTCCCGACAAAGTGAAGCTTTCTTT.

The genes are TRBV7-9 and TRBJ1-5, with D possibly being TRBD1 (5 bases). This CDR3 contains 15 residues. From germline, CDR1 is SEHNR and CDR2 FQNEAQ (reference sequence). V lost 5 bases and J lost 2, with 13 bases in between. CDR3 residues: CASSLGGYGNQPQHF. CDR3 nucleotides: TGTGCCAGCAGCCTTGGGGGGTATGGCAATCAGCCCCAGCATTTT.

The V gene is TRBV10-2, the J gene TRBJ2-1, with 8 bases identical to TRBD1. CDR3 length: 15 amino acids. Germline values: CDR1 WSHSY, CDR2 SAAADI. Trimming removed 5 bases from V and 0 bases from J; junction bases left unmatched: 3. DNA of the CDR3: TGCGCCAGCAGTAACAGGGGGGACTCCTACAATGAGCAGTTCTTC. It is translated as CASSNRGDSYNEQFF.

The chain couples TRBV6-6 to TRBJ2-5; D is undetermined. V was pared by 2 bases and J by 5 bases, with 9 bases between. The germline V gene has CDR1 MNHNY and CDR2 SVGAGI (reference sequence). The CDR3 runs to 13 residues. CDR3 nucleotide sequence: TGTGCCAGCAGTTACAGGGAAAGGGAGACCCAGTACTTC. The encoded protein is CASSYRERETQYF.

This chain links TRBV5-8 with TRBJ1-1; D remains ambiguous. V shed 4 bases and J shed 4 bases, with 20 bases lying between them. The germline gives CDR1 SGHTS, CDR2 YDEGEE. The CDR3 sequence is 16 residues long. This CDR3 is CASSPRWAEWGTEAFF. Here the CDR3 DNA reads TGTGCCAGCAGCCCGAGGTGGGCCGAGTGGGGCACTGAAGCTTTCTTT.

This chain links TRBV10-2 with TRBJ1-1; D unclear. The V gene lost 5 bases and the J gene lost 7 bases, with 8 bases spanning the gap. Germline CDR1 is WSHSY and CDR2 is SAAADI. The CDR3 spans 11 residues. The CDR3 region is CASSSALEAFF. CDR3 bases: TGCGCCAGCAGTTCGGCCCTTGAAGCTTTCTTT.

The rearrangement joins TRBV5-1 to TRBJ2-5, with 12 bases lining up with TRBD2. Near its end, the DNA agrees better with TRBJ2-7, so the J call may be wrong. The germline gives CDR1 SGHRS, CDR2 YFSETQ. The CDR3 covers 16 residues. CDR3 residues: CASSLVSGTSGYEQYF. The CDR3 region has the DNA TGCGCCAGCAGCTTGGTAAGCGGGACTAGCGGGTACGAGCAGTACTTC.

The gene calls are TRBV11-2 and TRBJ2-7; D is perhaps TRBD2 (6 bases). This CDR3 comprises 14 residues. Deletions cut 5 bases from V and 9 bases from J, with 20 bases between. The germline V gene has CDR1 SGHAT and CDR2 FQNNGV. The DNA for the CDR3 is TGTGCCAGCAGCCCTAGTGGAGGGCCGGGCGGGCAGTACTTC. This codes for CASSPSGGPGGQYF.

V is TRBV19 and J is TRBJ2-3, with D perhaps matching TRBD1 (5 bases). From germline, CDR1 is LNHDA and CDR2 SQIVND (reference sequence). V was shortened by 6 bases and J by 3 bases, with 22 bases between the two germline ends. CDR3 length: 17 amino acids. DNA for the CDR3: TGTGCCAGTAGGACCCGTGGGGCAGGGTTTGGTACAGATACGCAGTATTTT. Residues: CASRTRGAGFGTDTQYF.

The chain links TRBV27 to TRBJ2-7; D not certain. V lost 5 bases, J lost 5 bases, and 19 bases lay in between. This CDR3 is 15 amino acids long. Germline V gene sequence: CDR1 MNHEY, CDR2 SMNVEV (reference sequence). This CDR3 reads CASSRAGLNFDEQYF. The CDR3 bases are TGTGCCAGCAGTCGCGCCGGGCTAAACTTCGACGAGCAGTACTTC.

The V gene is TRBV7-9, the J gene TRBJ1-2; D possibly corresponds to TRBD1 (5 bases). Germline V gene data show CDR1 as SEHNR and CDR2 as FQNEAQ (reference sequence). Trimming pared 2 bases from V and 0 bases from J, leaving 10 bases between. This CDR3 region has 15 residues. Written as DNA, the CDR3 is TGTGCCAGCAGCTTACAGGGATTAGCTAACTATGGCTACACCTTC. It specifies CASSLQGLANYGYTF.

V gene TRBV19 combines with J gene TRBJ2-3; TRBD1 might be the D (5 bases). V gave up 4 bases and J gave up 3 bases, with 14 bases separating them. Germline CDR1 and CDR2: LNHDA and SQIVND (reference sequence). There are 15 residues in the CDR3. CDR3 in amino acids: CASSRGHPSTDTQYF. The CDR3 DNA reads as TGTGCCAGTAGTAGAGGACATCCGAGTACAGATACGCAGTATTTT.

This clone appeared a few times. This rearrangement joins TRBV9 to TRBJ2-1; 12 nucleotides align to TRBD2. V lost 0 bases and J lost 7; bases outside the gene matches: 5. The CDR3 extends over 16 amino acids. CDR1 and CDR2 from the germline V gene are SGDLS and YYNGEE. The CDR3 is CASSVAGTSGWNEQFF. The CDR3 coding sequence is TGTGCCAGCAGCGTAGCTGGGACTAGCGGGTGGAATGAGCAGTTCTTC.

This chain uses TRBV10-3 with TRBJ1-1, with 7 positions matching TRBD1. This CDR3 comprises 13 residues. The V segment lost 7 bases and the J segment 4 bases; nucleotides outside the gene matches: 6. Per germline, CDR1 ENHRY and CDR2 SYGVKD. CDR3 bases: TGTGCCATCAAAACAGGGGAAGTCACTGAAGCTTTCTTT. This sequence encodes CAIKTGEVTEAFF.

CDR3 DNA sequence: TGTGCCGACCGGGGTCAACACTCCTACAATGAGCAGTTCTTC. This sequence encodes CADRGQHSYNEQFF. The V and J genes are TRBV2 and TRBJ2-1, with a weak D call TRBD2 (5 bases). Deletions cut 11 bases from V and 0 bases from J, with 14 bases between. CDR1 is SNHLY, CDR2 FYNNEI, per germline. The CDR3 sequence is 14 residues long.

V usage is TRBV4-1 and J usage is TRBJ2-1; either TRBD1 or TRBD2 may fit D (6 bases each). CDR3 length: 16 residues. V was trimmed by 5 bases and J by 5 bases, leaving 19 bases between them. Germline V lookup: CDR1 MGHRA, CDR2 YSYEKL. CDR3 DNA: TGCGCCAGCAGCTCAGGGGACGGTCGGGGGCACAATGAGCAGTTCTTC. Translation: CASSSGDGRGHNEQFF.

The rearrangement joins TRBV9 to TRBJ1-5, with D maybe TRBD1 (5 bases). Trimming took 3 bases from V and 1 from J, leaving 11 bases between them. The CDR3 length is 15 residues. The germline CDR1 and CDR2 sequences are SGDLS and YYNGEE. CDR3 coding DNA: TGTGCCAGCAGCGGTGGGACGGCGAGCAATCAGCCCCAGCATTTT. It is translated as CASSGGTASNQPQHF.

J is TRBJ1-2 and V is TRBV6-5; the D gene is possibly TRBD1 (5 bases). CDR1 is MNHEY and CDR2 is SVGAGI in the germline V gene. The V gene lost 7 bases and the J gene lost 2 bases, with 17 bases spanning the gap. The CDR3 sequence is 15 residues long. CDR3 nucleotide sequence: TGTGCCAGCACAAAGCAGGGAGGATACAACTATGGCTACACCTTC. Translated, it gives CASTKQGGYNYGYTF.

The chain recombines TRBV7-6 with TRBJ2-1, with D possibly being TRBD2 (6 bases). The V and J ends lost 5 bases and 4 bases respectively, with 18 bases between them. Germline loops: CDR1 SGHVS, CDR2 FNYEAQ. This CDR3 comprises 16 residues. The CDR3 here is CASSPTGSGFYNEQFF. CDR3 in DNA: TGTGCCAGCAGCCCGACGGGTAGCGGATTTTACAATGAGCAGTTCTTC.

This chain uses TRBV7-9 with TRBJ2-6, with no clear D. This CDR3 has 16 amino acids. The ends were cut back, 2 bases at V and 0 bases at J, with 8 bases in the middle. The germline gives CDR1 SEHNR, CDR2 FQNEAQ (reference sequence). The CDR3 spells CASSLLGLSGANVLTF. The CDR3 DNA is TGTGCCAGCAGCTTACTAGGGCTCTCTGGGGCCAACGTCCTGACTTTC. Filled out from reference TRBV7-9 and TRBJ2-6, the complete variable domain reads DTGVSQNPRHKITKRGQNVTFRCDPISEHNRLYWYRQTLGQGPEFLTYFQNEAQLEKSRLLSDRFSAERPKGSFSTLEIQRTEQGDSAMYLCASSLLGLSGANVLTFGAGSRLTVL.

V and J are TRBV5-1 and TRBJ2-6; D is perhaps TRBD1 (5 bases). The CDR3 is 17 amino acids. Per the germline V gene, CDR1 is SGHRS and CDR2 is YFSETQ. The V and J ends lost 0 bases and 1 base respectively, with 11 bases between them. As DNA, the CDR3 is TGCGCCAGCAGCTTGGAGACAGTCATTTCTGGGGCCAACGTCCTGACTTTC. It yields the protein CASSLETVISGANVLTF.

This clone appeared once. The genes are TRBV7-8 and TRBJ1-2, with 11 positions matching TRBD1. The CDR3 sequence is 13 residues long. The junction had 3 bases not matched to a gene; V was cut back by 5 bases and J by 7 bases. CDR1 and CDR2 from the germline V gene are SGHVS and FQNEAQ. This chain's CDR3 is CASSRGTGGGYTF. DNA of the CDR3: TGTGCCAGCAGCCGGGGGACAGGGGGTGGCTACACCTTC.

This sequence joins TRBV10-2 and TRBJ1-4; D call uncertain. This CDR3 is 13 amino acids long. The germline V gene encodes CDR1 WSHSY and CDR2 SAAADI. V was clipped by 3 bases and J by 8 bases, with 10 bases between them. The CDR3 here is CASSEVVSEKLFF. The CDR3 nucleotides are TGCGCCAGCAGTGAAGTGGTGAGCGAAAAACTGTTTTTT.